This TCR beta chain was sequenced for a study of T cell repertoires in cytomegalovirus infection. Turning to the study itself: A matching HLA type, together with CMV infection, was signaled by public TCR beta signatures.

One entry per CDR3 protein, called by TCRdb with MiXCR from the reads. This sample carries roughly 300,000 distinct CDR3 sequences, roughly a quarter of them seen once, and the ten largest clones take about 14%. With regard to this clonotype: Its specificity is not known.

Study-wide results and limits: The ex vivo response showed dominance by HLA-C-restricted CMV-specific TCR beta clonotypes. Public TCR beta family frequency separated CMV-and-HLA carriers, including in an independent cohort.

The sequence came from a human donor in good health (CMV status not recorded). Some clones in this sample may be carry-over from other donors' samples. Material for sequencing was PBMCs.

The CDR3 spells CASSGGLAYEQYF. CDR3 DNA: TGTGCCAGCAGTGGGGGACTAGCGTACGAGCAGTACTTC. The rearrangement links TRBV6-1 to TRBJ2-7; 10 bases are a match to TRBD2. The V segment lost 4 bases and the J segment 4 bases; nucleotides outside the gene matches: 1. Germline CDR1 and CDR2: MNHNS and SASEGT. This CDR3 region has 13 residues.